This T cell receptor (beta chain) was retrieved from a study of human CD8 memory T cell subsets. With respect to this clonotype: Its target is unknown.

General observations from the study: Apart from T cell receptor beta chains, no chains were sequenced in the study.

Each subset gave duplicate vials of approximately 140,000 sorted CD8+ T cells for RNA. Making the TCR beta libraries relied on UMI-labeled 5' RACE. Under the authors' procedure: There were between about 2,800 and 18,000 functional CDR3 beta clonotypes held in each TCR beta library. With the 5' RACE reads reprocessed, TCRdb shows one record per CDR3 protein and no DNA. The V and J calls and clone size are TCRdb's, not the authors'. This table lists a few thousand distinct CDR3 sequences. The CDR3 is 13 residues long. Germline CDR1 and CDR2: LNHNV and YYDKDF (reference sequence). The chain employs TRBV15 and TRBJ2-1; absent DNA, TCRdb's TRBD1 call cannot be checked. The sequencing sample was made of CD8+ effector memory T cells (TEM) sorted from PBMCs. This sample's subset: effector memory CD8 T cells, CCR7- CD45RO+ CD95+. This sequence was found in a human donor in good health. CDR3 in amino acids: CATSLGQGSEQFF.